This T cell receptor (beta chain) was recovered during a study of blood T cell repertoires in COVID-19. As for the study in general: The samples span acute and convalescent COVID-19 from the United States, Italy and Spain.

The length of the CDR3 is 17 residues. Looked up from germline, CDR1 is MDHEN and CDR2 is SYDVKM. V lost 2 bases, J lost 5 bases, and 14 bases stayed unmatched. Using immunoSEQ multiplex PCR, the repertoire was profiled, and TCRdb retains in-frame clones only, with some absent. The sample records under 500,000 clones, roughly 90% being singletons. This chain joins TRBV28 and TRBJ2-7, with TRBD2 identical over 8 bases. Sequencing input: peripheral blood. This receptor was obtained from a woman in her 30s with acute or convalescent COVID-19. CDR3 residues: CASSLTTAGGIMDEQYF. CDR3 DNA sequence: TGTGCCAGCAGTTTAACTACGGCGGGGGGCATTATGGACGAGCAGTACTTC.